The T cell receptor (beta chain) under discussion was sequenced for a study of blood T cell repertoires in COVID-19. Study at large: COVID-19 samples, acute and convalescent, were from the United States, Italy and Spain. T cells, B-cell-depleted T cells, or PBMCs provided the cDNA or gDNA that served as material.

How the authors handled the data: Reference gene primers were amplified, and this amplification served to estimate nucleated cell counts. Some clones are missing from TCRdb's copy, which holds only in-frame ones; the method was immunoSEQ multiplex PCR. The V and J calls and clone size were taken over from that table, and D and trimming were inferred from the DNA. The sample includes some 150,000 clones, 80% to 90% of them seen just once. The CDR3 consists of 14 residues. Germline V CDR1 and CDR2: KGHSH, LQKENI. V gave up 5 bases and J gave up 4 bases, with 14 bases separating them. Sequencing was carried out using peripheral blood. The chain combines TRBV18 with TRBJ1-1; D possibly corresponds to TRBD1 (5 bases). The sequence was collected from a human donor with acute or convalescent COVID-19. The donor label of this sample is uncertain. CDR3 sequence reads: CASSKLDRGTEAFF. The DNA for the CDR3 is TGTGCCAGCTCAAAGTTGGATAGGGGCACTGAAGCTTTCTTT. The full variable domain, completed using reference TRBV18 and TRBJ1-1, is NAGVMQNPRHLVRRRGQEARLRCSPMKGHSHVYWYRQLPEEGLKFMVYLQKENIIDESGMPKERFSAEFPKEGPSILRIQQVVRGDSAAYFCASSKLDRGTEAFFGQGTRLTVV.